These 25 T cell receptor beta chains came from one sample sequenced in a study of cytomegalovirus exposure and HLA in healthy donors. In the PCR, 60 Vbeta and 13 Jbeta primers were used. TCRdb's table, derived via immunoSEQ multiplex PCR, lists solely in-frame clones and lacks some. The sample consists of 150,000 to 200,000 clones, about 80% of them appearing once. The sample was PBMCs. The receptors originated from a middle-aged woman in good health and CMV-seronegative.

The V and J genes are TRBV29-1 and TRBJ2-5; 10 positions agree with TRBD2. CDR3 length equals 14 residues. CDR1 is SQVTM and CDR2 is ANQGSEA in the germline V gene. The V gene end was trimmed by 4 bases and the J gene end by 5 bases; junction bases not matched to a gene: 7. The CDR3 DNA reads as TGCAGCGTTGGAGGGCTAGCGGGAGTCGAGACCCAGTACTTC. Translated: CSVGGLAGVETQYF.

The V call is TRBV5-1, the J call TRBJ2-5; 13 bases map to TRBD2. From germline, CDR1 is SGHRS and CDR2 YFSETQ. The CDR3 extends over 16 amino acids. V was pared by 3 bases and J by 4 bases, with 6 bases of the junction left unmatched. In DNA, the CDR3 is TGCGCCAGCAGCTCCGGACTAGCGGGAGCGGTAGAGACCCAGTACTTC. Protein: CASSSGLAGAVETQYF.

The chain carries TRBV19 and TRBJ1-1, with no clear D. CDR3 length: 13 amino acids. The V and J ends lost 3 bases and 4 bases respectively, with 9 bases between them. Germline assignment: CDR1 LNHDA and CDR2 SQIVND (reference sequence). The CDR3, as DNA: TGTGCCAGTAGTATTGACATTGGCACTGAAGCTTTCTTT. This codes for CASSIDIGTEAFF.

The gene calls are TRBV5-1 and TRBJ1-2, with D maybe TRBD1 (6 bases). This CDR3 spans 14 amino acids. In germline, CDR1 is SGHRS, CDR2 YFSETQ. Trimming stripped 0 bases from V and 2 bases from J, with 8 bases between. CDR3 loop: CASSLGTVNYGYTF. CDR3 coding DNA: TGCGCCAGCAGCTTGGGGACAGTCAACTATGGCTACACCTTC.

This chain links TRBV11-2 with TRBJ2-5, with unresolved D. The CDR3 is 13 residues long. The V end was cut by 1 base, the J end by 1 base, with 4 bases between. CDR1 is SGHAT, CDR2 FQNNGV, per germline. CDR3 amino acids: CASSLARQETQYF. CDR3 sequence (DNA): TGTGCCAGCAGCTTAGCGCGCCAAGAGACCCAGTACTTC.

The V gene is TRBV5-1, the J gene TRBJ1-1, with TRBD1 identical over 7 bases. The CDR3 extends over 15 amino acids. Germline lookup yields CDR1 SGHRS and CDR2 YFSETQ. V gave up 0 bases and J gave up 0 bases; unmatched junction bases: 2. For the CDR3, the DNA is TGCGCCAGCAGCTTGGGACAGGGAATGAACACTGAAGCTTTCTTT. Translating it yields CASSLGQGMNTEAFF.

Here the CDR3 reads CASSEWGLPNTEAFF. The CDR3 DNA reads TGTGCCAGCAGTGAATGGGGACTACCGAACACTGAAGCTTTCTTT. V is TRBV6-1 and J is TRBJ1-1, with a tentative D call TRBD1 (5 bases). Trimming removed 2 bases from V and 1 base from J, with 11 bases in between. The CDR3 is made up of 15 amino acids. Germline-derived CDR1 and CDR2 are MNHNS and SASEGT.

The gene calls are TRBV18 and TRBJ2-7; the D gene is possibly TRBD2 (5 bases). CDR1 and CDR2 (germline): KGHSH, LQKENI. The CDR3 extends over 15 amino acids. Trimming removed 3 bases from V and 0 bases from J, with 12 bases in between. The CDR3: CASSPMSGSSYEQYF. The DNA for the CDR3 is TGTGCCAGCTCACCGATGAGCGGAAGCTCCTACGAGCAGTACTTC.

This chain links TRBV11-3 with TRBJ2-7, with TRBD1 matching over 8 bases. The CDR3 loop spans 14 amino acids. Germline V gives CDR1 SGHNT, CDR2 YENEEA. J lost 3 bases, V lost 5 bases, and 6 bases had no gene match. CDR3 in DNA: TGTGCCAGCAGCGCCTCCGGGACAGGCTACGAGCAGTACTTC. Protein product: CASSASGTGYEQYF.

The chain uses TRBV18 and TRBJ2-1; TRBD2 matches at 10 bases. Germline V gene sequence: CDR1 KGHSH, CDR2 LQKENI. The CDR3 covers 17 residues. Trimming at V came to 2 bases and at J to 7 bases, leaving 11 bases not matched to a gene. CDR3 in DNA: TGTGCCAGCTCACCATATTCTAGCGGGAGTCGGTTGAATGAGCAGTTCTTC. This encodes CASSPYSSGSRLNEQFF.

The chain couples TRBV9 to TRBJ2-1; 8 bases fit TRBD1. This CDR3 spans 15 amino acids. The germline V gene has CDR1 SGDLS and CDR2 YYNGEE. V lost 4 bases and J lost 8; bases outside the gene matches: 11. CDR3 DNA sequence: TGTGCCAGCAGCCCCCAGACAGGGGTGCGGGATGAGCAGTTCTTC. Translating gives CASSPQTGVRDEQFF.

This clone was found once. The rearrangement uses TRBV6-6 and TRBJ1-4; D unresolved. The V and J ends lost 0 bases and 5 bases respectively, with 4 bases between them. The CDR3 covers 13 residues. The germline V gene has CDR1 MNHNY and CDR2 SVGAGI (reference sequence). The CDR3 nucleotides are TGTGCCAGCAGTTACTCGGAGAATGAAAAACTGTTTTTT. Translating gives CASSYSENEKLFF.

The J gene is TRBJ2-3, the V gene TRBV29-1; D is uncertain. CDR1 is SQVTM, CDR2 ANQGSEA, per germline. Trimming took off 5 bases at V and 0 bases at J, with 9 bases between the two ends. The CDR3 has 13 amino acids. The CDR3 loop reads CSVSQFSTDTQYF. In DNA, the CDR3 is TGCAGCGTTTCACAGTTTAGCACAGATACGCAGTATTTT.

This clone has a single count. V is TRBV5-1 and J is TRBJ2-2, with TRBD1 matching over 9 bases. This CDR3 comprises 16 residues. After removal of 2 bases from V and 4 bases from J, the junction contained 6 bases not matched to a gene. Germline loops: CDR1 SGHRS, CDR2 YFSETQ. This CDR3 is CASSLPGQGGTGELFF. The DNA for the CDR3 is TGCGCCAGCAGCTTACCGGGACAGGGAGGCACCGGGGAGCTGTTTTTT.

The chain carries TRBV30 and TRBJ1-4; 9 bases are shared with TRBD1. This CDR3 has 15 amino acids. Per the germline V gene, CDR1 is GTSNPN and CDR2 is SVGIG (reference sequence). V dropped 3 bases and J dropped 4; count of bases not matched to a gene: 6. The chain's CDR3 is CAWRDRDRVNEKLFF. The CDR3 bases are TGTGCCTGGAGAGACCGGGACAGGGTTAATGAAAAACTGTTTTTT.

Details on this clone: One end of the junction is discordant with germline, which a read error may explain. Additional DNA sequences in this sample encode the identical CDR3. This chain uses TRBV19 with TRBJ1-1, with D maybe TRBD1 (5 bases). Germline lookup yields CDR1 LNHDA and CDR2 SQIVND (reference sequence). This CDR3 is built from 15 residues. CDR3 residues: CASSRLGRANTEAFF. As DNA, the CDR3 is TGTGCCAGTAGTCGGCTGGGCAGGGCGAACACTGAGGCTTTCTTT.

CDR3 loop: CASSGTSGRYEQYF. For the CDR3, the DNA is TGTGCCAGCAGCGGGACTAGCGGGCGCTACGAGCAGTACTTC. This chain joins TRBV2 and TRBJ2-7; TRBD2 matches at 12 bases. V lost 6 bases to trimming and J lost 3 bases; unmatched junction nucleotides: 3. CDR1 and CDR2 (germline): SNHLY, FYNNEI. This CDR3 has 14 residues.

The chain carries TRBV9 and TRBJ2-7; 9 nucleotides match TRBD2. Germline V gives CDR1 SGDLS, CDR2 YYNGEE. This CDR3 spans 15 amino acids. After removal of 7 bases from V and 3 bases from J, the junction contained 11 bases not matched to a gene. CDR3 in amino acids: CASDIRLAVNYEQYV. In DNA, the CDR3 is TGTGCCAGCGACATTAGACTAGCGGTAAACTACGAGCAGTACGTC.

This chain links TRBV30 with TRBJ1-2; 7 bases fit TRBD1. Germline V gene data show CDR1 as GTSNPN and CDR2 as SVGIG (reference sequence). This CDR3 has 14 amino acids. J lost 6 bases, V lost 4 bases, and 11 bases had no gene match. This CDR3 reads CAWTPGTEQDGYTF. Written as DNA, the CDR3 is TGTGCCTGGACACCCGGGACAGAGCAGGATGGCTACACCTTC.

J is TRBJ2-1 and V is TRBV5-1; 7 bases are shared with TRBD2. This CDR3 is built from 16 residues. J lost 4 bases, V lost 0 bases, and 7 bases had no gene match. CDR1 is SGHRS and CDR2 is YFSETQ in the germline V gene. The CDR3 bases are TGCGCCAGCAGCTTGGAAATAGGCGGGAGTTACAATGAGCAGTTCTTC. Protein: CASSLEIGGSYNEQFF.

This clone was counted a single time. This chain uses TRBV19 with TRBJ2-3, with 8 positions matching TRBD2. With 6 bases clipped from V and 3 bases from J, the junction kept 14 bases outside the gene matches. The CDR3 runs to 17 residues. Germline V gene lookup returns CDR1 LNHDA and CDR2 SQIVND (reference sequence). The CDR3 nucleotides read TGTGCCAGTAGAAAAAACGGGGGGCGGGAGGAGACAGATACGCAGTATTTT. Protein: CASRKNGGREETDTQYF.

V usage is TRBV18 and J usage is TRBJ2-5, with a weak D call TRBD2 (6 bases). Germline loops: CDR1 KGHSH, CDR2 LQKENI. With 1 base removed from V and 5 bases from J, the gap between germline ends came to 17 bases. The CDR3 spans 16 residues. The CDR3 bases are TGTGCCAGCTCACCACGCGCCTTTGAGGAGGGGGAGACCCAGTACTTC. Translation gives CASSPRAFEEGETQYF.

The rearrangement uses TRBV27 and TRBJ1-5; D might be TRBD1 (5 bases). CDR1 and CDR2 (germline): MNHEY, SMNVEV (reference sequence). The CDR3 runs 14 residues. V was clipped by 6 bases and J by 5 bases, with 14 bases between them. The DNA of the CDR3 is TGTGCCAGCAGCCACGGGAGAGGGGATCAGCCCCAGCATTTT. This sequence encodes CASSHGRGDQPQHF.

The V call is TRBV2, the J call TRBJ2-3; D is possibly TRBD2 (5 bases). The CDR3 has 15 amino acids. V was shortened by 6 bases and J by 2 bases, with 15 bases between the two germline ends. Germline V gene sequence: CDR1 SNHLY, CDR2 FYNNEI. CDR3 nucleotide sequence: TGTGCCAGCAGGGTAGAGCGGTGGATCACAGATACGCAGTATTTT. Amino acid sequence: CASRVERWITDTQYF.

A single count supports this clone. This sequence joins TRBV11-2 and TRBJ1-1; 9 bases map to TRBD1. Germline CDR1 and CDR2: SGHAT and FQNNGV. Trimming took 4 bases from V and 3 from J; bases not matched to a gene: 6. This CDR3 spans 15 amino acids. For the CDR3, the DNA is TGTGCCAGCAGCTCCTTGACAGGGGGATACACTGAAGCTTTCTTT. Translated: CASSSLTGGYTEAFF.